One sample yielded the 15 T cell receptor beta chains listed below, sequenced in a study of Tregs in tolerant kidney transplant recipients. Sequencing used immunoSEQ multiplex PCR; TCRdb keeps in-frame clones, though not all of them. The repertoire holds roughly 54,000 clones, with approximately 89% as singletons. Related graft donors supplied nonmyeloablative bone marrow transplants, and mixed chimerism was transient. The input for sequencing was CD8+ T cells from blood (PBMCs), taken 12 months after the transplant. Every receptor here comes from a human patient who received a combined kidney and bone marrow transplant. Some T cells may be provided by the graft donor.

Points on this clone: The sample holds other DNA sequences that translate to the same CDR3. This chain joins TRBV4-1 and TRBJ1-6; D is unclear. Looked up from germline, CDR1 is MGHRA and CDR2 is YSYEKL. Trimming took off 0 bases at V and 7 bases at J, with 7 bases between the two ends. This CDR3 has 14 residues. In DNA form, the CDR3 reads TGCGCCAGCAGCCAAGATCCGCGAAATTCACCCCTCCACTTT. This translates into CASSQDPRNSPLHF.

V usage is TRBV14 and J usage is TRBJ2-1; D unclear. The CDR3 spans 15 residues. Trimming shortened V by 1 base and J by 2 bases, and 9 bases separated the two germline ends. Germline lookup yields CDR1 SGHDN and CDR2 FVKESK. The CDR3 reads CASSQGEAPYNEQFF. CDR3 in DNA: TGTGCCAGCAGCCAAGGCGAAGCGCCCTACAATGAGCAGTTCTTC.

As regards this clone: One end of the junction does not line up with germline, which may come from a read error. The V and J genes are TRBV27 and TRBJ2-3; a weak D match, TRBD2 (7 bases). Looked up from germline, CDR1 is MNHEY and CDR2 is SMNVEV (reference sequence). This CDR3 comprises 13 residues. In DNA, the CDR3 is TGTGCCACCAGTCCGCGGGGGCCAGATACGCAGTATTTT. Encoded protein: CATSPRGPDTQYF.

This chain joins TRBV9 and TRBJ2-1; perhaps TRBD2 as D (5 bases). This CDR3 spans 14 amino acids. V gave up 3 bases and J gave up 8 bases, with 15 bases separating them. The germline V gene encodes CDR1 SGDLS and CDR2 YYNGEE. CDR3 nucleotides: TGTGCCAGCAGCGGAGGCGGCCTAGCACATGAGCAGTTCTTC. Its translation is CASSGGGLAHEQFF.

This CDR3 reads CASSTRLAPEGRSYNEQFF. The CDR3 DNA reads TGTGCCAGCAGCACACGACTAGCGCCCGAGGGTAGGTCCTACAATGAGCAGTTCTTC. This sequence joins TRBV21-1 and TRBJ2-1; the table's D call TRBD2 went unverified against the DNA. TRBV21-1 is a documented pseudogene. The CDR3 sequence is 19 residues long.

The J gene is TRBJ2-3, the V gene TRBV11-3, with D unclear. Looked up from germline, CDR1 is SGHNT and CDR2 is YENEEA. The ends were cut back, 3 bases at V and 0 bases at J, with 10 bases in the middle. The CDR3 is made up of 15 amino acids. CDR3 region: CASSFSPRSTDTQYF. The CDR3 nucleotides read TGTGCCAGCAGCTTCTCGCCCAGGAGCACAGATACGCAGTATTTT.

This chain joins TRBV6-1 and TRBJ2-7; weak D call: TRBD1 (5 bases). Germline V gene lookup returns CDR1 MNHNS and CDR2 SASEGT. V lost 2 bases, J lost 3 bases, and 17 bases lay in between. The CDR3 totals 16 residues. CDR3 sequence reads: CASSEQGRPLVYEQYF. In nucleotides, the CDR3 is TGTGCCAGCAGTGAACAGGGTCGGCCGTTGGTCTACGAGCAGTACTTC.

This chain connects TRBV29-1 to TRBJ2-7, with D unclear. This CDR3 has 13 amino acids. Germline CDR1 SQVTM, CDR2 ANQGSEA. V gave up 4 bases and J gave up 0 bases, with 10 bases separating them. The CDR3 DNA sequence: TGCAGCGTTGGCCCGCTAAGCTCCTACGAGCAGTACTTC. This sequence encodes CSVGPLSSYEQYF.

The J gene is TRBJ1-2, the V gene TRBV30; D remains unclear. Looked up from germline, CDR1 is GTSNPN and CDR2 is SVGIG (reference sequence). CDR3 length: 12 amino acids. V shed 0 bases and J shed 2 bases, with 4 bases lying between them. This CDR3 reads CAWSVQNYGYTF. DNA of the CDR3: TGTGCCTGGAGTGTACAGAACTATGGCTACACCTTC.

V usage is TRBV4-3 and J usage is TRBJ1-2; the D gene is possibly TRBD1 (6 bases). V was pared by 0 bases and J by 8 bases, with 16 bases between. Germline V gene lookup returns CDR1 LGHNA and CDR2 YSLEER. The CDR3 runs to 15 residues. The CDR3, as DNA: TGCGCCAGCAGCCAAGATATCGCAGGGGTCGACGGCTACACCTTC. Translated: CASSQDIAGVDGYTF.

This rearrangement joins TRBV7-9 to TRBJ2-7; D is perhaps TRBD1 (6 bases). V was shortened by 0 bases and J by 5 bases, with 8 bases between the two germline ends. Germline CDR1 reads SEHNR; CDR2 reads FQNEAQ (reference sequence). The CDR3 is 13 amino acids. This CDR3 is CASSLANRDEQYF. The CDR3 bases are TGTGCCAGCAGCTTAGCTAACAGGGACGAGCAGTACTTC.

The genes are TRBV9 and TRBJ1-2; D remains unclear. Germline V CDR1 and CDR2: SGDLS, YYNGEE. V lost 3 bases and J lost 1, with 10 bases in between. The CDR3 is 14 residues long. The DNA of the CDR3 is TGTGCCAGCAGCGCCAGTAGACATAACTATGGCTACACCTTC. Protein product: CASSASRHNYGYTF.

The chain joins TRBV7-9 to TRBJ1-2; a weak D match, TRBD1 (6 bases). The V end was cut by 4 bases, the J end by 5 bases, with 11 bases between. CDR3 length: 13 residues. Germline-derived CDR1 and CDR2 are SEHNR and FQNEAQ (reference sequence). The CDR3: CASSYLQGYGYTF. DNA for the CDR3: TGTGCCAGCAGCTACCTTCAGGGGTATGGCTACACCTTC.

The J gene is TRBJ2-2, the V gene TRBV9, with D perhaps TRBD2 (6 bases). Germline V gives CDR1 SGDLS, CDR2 YYNGEE. There are 13 residues in the CDR3. V shed 5 bases and J shed 7 bases, with 12 bases lying between them. CDR3 sequence: CASSGGPGGELFF. The CDR3 DNA sequence: TGTGCCAGCAGTGGAGGGCCGGGCGGGGAGCTGTTTTTT. The complete variable domain, with remaining parts taken from reference TRBV9 and TRBJ2-2, reads DSGVTQTPKHLITATGQRVTLRCSPRSGDLSVYWYQQSLDQGLQFLIQYYNGEERAKGNILERFSAQQFPDLHSELNLSSLELGDSALYFCASSGGPGGELFFGEGSRLTVL.

The chain links TRBV25-1 to TRBJ2-7; TRBD1 agrees at 7 bases. Germline V gives CDR1 MGHDK, CDR2 SYGVNS. The V and J ends lost 8 bases and 7 bases, in that order; junction bases with no gene match: 11. The CDR3 sequence is 13 residues long. CDR3 in DNA: TGTGCCAGCGGACAGGTAGAAGGGACGGAGCAGTACTTC. This translates into CASGQVEGTEQYF.